These 31 T cell receptor beta chains came from one sample sequenced in a study of long-term antiretroviral therapy in people with HIV. The assay used was immunoSEQ (version v3.0), run at survey level. Method: immunoSEQ multiplex PCR; TCRdb's copy keeps in-frame clones and lacks some. The table records approximately 16,000 clones, roughly 81% of them present only once. Sequencing used unsorted PBMCs, obtained 0.5 years after starting antiretroviral therapy. The source is a woman aged 40 to 50 with HIV.

The genes are TRBV4-1 and TRBJ1-3; D unclear. V was trimmed by 1 base and J by 0 bases, leaving 10 bases between them. This CDR3 contains 16 residues. Germline V lookup: CDR1 MGHRA, CDR2 YSYEKL. CDR3 in DNA: TGCGCCAGCAGCCAAGTGCCGACAAACTCTGGAAACACCATATATTTT. Residues: CASSQVPTNSGNTIYF.

This sequence joins TRBV19 and TRBJ2-1, with 7 nucleotides matching TRBD2. Trimming cost V 9 bases and J 5 bases; bases outside gene matches: 4. The CDR3 is 12 amino acids. Germline V gene data show CDR1 as LNHDA and CDR2 as SQIVND (reference sequence). CDR3 nucleotide sequence: TGTGCCAGCCGAGGGACTAACAATGAGCAGTTCTTC. Its translation is CASRGTNNEQFF.

The chain is built from TRBV5-1 and TRBJ2-1; unclear D gene. The ends were cut back, 0 bases at V and 5 bases at J, with 12 bases in the middle. Germline V gene sequence: CDR1 SGHRS, CDR2 YFSETQ. This CDR3 is built from 15 residues. CDR3 in amino acids: CASSLVGSGNNEQFF. The CDR3 DNA is TGCGCCAGCAGCTTGGTGGGGTCTGGCAACAATGAGCAGTTCTTC.

This clone has a single count. The genes are TRBV5-1 and TRBJ2-1; 7 bases align to TRBD1. This CDR3 is built from 14 residues. The germline V gene has CDR1 SGHRS and CDR2 YFSETQ. Unmatched junction bases numbered 6, after V lost 5 bases and J lost 4 bases. CDR3 DNA: TGCGCCAGCAGAGGGGGCCCCCCTTACAATGAGCAGTTCTTC. This gives the protein CASRGGPPYNEQFF.

This clone was recorded a few times. V gene TRBV10-1 combines with J gene TRBJ2-7; 8 bases match TRBD2. The junction had 5 bases not matched to a gene; V was cut back by 4 bases and J by 3 bases. In germline, CDR1 is WNHNN, CDR2 SYGVQD (reference sequence). The CDR3 is made up of 14 amino acids. The chain's CDR3 is CASSGTSRRYEQYF. The CDR3 nucleotides read TGCGCCAGCAGTGGGACTAGCAGACGCTACGAGCAGTACTTC.

The V gene is TRBV9, the J gene TRBJ2-5, with 13 nucleotides matching TRBD2. Trimming took 3 bases from V and 5 from J; bases not matched to a gene: 4. The CDR3 is 15 amino acids. In germline, CDR1 is SGDLS, CDR2 YYNGEE. CDR3 bases: TGTGCCAGCAGCGCGGGACTAGCGGGACCGGAGACCCAGTACTTC. This encodes CASSAGLAGPETQYF.

The chain links TRBV19 to TRBJ1-1; 8 bases align to TRBD1. The V gene's germline CDR1 is LNHDA and CDR2 SQIVND (reference sequence). The CDR3 is 12 amino acids. V gave up 5 bases and J gave up 4 bases; unmatched junction bases: 0. Here the CDR3 reads CASSQGATEAFF. The CDR3 nucleotides read TGTGCCAGTAGTCAGGGGGCCACTGAAGCTTTCTTT.

The rearrangement links TRBV28 to TRBJ1-4; TRBD1 is a possible D gene (6 bases). Germline V gene lookup returns CDR1 MDHEN and CDR2 SYDVKM. V lost 10 bases, J lost 6 bases, and 15 bases lay in between. The CDR3 spans 13 residues. CDR3 region: CATQGRAHEKLFF. The CDR3 region has the DNA TGTGCCACTCAGGGGAGGGCGCATGAAAAACTGTTTTTT.

The chain recombines TRBV25-1 with TRBJ1-1; D is possibly TRBD1 (5 bases). CDR1 and CDR2 (germline): MGHDK, SYGVNS. The V gene lost 2 bases and the J gene lost 2 bases, with 12 bases spanning the gap. This CDR3 is 15 amino acids long. The CDR3 sequence is CASSEGMTANTEAFF. The CDR3 DNA is TGTGCCAGCAGTGAAGGAATGACAGCTAACACTGAAGCTTTCTTT.

This chain uses TRBV29-1 with TRBJ1-4; tentative D call: TRBD1 (5 bases). The CDR3 length is 14 residues. CDR1 is SQVTM, CDR2 ANQGSEA, per germline. V was trimmed by 7 bases and J by 0 bases, leaving 12 bases between them. CDR3 nucleotide sequence: TGCAGCGCCAGACAGTCTTCAACTAATGAAAAACTGTTTTTT. Translated: CSARQSSTNEKLFF.

The gene calls are TRBV19 and TRBJ2-7, with 7 positions matching TRBD2. This CDR3 region has 14 residues. CDR1 LNHDA and CDR2 SQIVND come from the germline V gene (reference sequence). J was trimmed by 2 bases and V by 5 bases; bases with no gene match: 6. The CDR3 loop is CASSEAAGAYEQYF. In DNA, the CDR3 is TGTGCCAGTAGTGAGGCGGCGGGAGCCTACGAGCAGTACTTC.

The rearrangement uses TRBV10-3 and TRBJ1-2; D perhaps matches TRBD1 (5 bases). The CDR3 is made up of 15 amino acids. The germline V and J ends were trimmed by 0 bases and 4 bases, with 12 bases remaining between them. Germline values: CDR1 ENHRY, CDR2 SYGVKD. The chain's CDR3 is CAISESGQGPYGYTF. CDR3 coding DNA: TGTGCCATCAGTGAGTCGGGGCAGGGCCCCTATGGCTACACCTTC.

The V and J genes are TRBV9 and TRBJ2-2; D unclear. The length of the CDR3 is 15 residues. CDR1 and CDR2 (germline): SGDLS, YYNGEE. V dropped 3 bases and J dropped 0 bases, with 9 bases sitting between them. CDR3 sequence reads: CASSEHQPNTGELFF. The CDR3 region has the DNA TGTGCCAGCAGCGAACACCAGCCGAACACCGGGGAGCTGTTTTTT.

The chain joins TRBV7-3 to TRBJ2-7; 7 bases align to TRBD1. The CDR3 is 15 residues long. V dropped 2 bases and J dropped 0; count of bases not matched to a gene: 4. Germline-derived CDR1 and CDR2 are SGHTA and FQGTGA. The CDR3 sequence: CASSLATGTSYEQYF. CDR3 in DNA: TGTGCCAGCAGCTTAGCGACAGGGACCTCCTACGAGCAGTACTTC. The whole variable domain, remainder taken from reference TRBV7-3 and TRBJ2-7, is GAGVSQTPSNKVTEKGKYVELRCDPISGHTALYWYRQSLGQGPEFLIYFQGTGAADDSGLPNDRFFAVRPEGSVSTLKIQRTERGDSAVYLCASSLATGTSYEQYFGPGTRLTVT.

The rearrangement uses TRBV23-1 and TRBJ2-3; a weak D match, TRBD2 (6 bases). TRBV23-1 is placed among ORFs of uncertain function. The ends were cut back, 10 bases at V and 6 bases at J, with 14 bases in the middle. The CDR3 runs 12 residues. CDR3 sequence reads: CANYRGWDTQYF. The DNA for the CDR3 is TGCGCCAACTACCGGGGGTGGGATACGCAGTATTTT.

There are a few counts of this clone. This specimen includes other DNA sequences encoding the same CDR3. V is TRBV14 and J is TRBJ1-2; 9 nucleotides match TRBD1. V lost 5 bases and J lost 4; bases outside the gene matches: 2. The CDR3 runs 13 residues. The germline CDR1 and CDR2 sequences are SGHDN and FVKESK. Here the CDR3 DNA reads TGTGCCAGCAGCGACAGGGGGTCCTATGGCTACACCTTC. This gives the protein CASSDRGSYGYTF.

The chain couples TRBV7-3 to TRBJ1-1; D may be TRBD1 (5 bases). Trimming removed 5 bases from V and 4 bases from J, with 17 bases in between. The CDR3 totals 15 residues. The germline gives CDR1 SGHTA, CDR2 FQGTGA. This chain's CDR3 is CASSLNPGGTTEAFF. CDR3 DNA sequence: TGTGCCAGCAGCCTTAATCCGGGGGGGACCACTGAAGCTTTCTTT.

The V call is TRBV7-9, the J call TRBJ2-2, with D perhaps TRBD1 or TRBD2 (6 bases each). CDR1 is SEHNR and CDR2 is FQNEAQ in the germline V gene (reference sequence). Trimming left V 5 bases short and J 2 bases short, with 12 bases between. The CDR3 loop spans 15 amino acids. CDR3 protein: CASSRPGANTGELFF. DNA for the CDR3: TGTGCCAGCAGCCGTCCGGGGGCTAACACCGGGGAGCTGTTTTTT.

In nucleotides, the CDR3 is TGTGCCAGCAGTTTATATGTAACAGATACGCAGTATTTT. It specifies CASSLYVTDTQYF. The chain has TRBV28 and TRBJ2-3, with D uncertain. The CDR3 sequence is 13 residues long. Germline V CDR1 and CDR2: MDHEN, SYDVKM. The V and J ends lost 1 base and 3 bases respectively, with 5 bases between them. Full variable domain (remainder filled in from reference TRBV28 and TRBJ2-3): DVKVTQSSRYLVKRTGEKVFLECVQDMDHENMFWYRQDPGLGLRLIYFSYDVKMKEKGDIPEGYSVSREKKERFSLILESASTNQTSMYLCASSLYVTDTQYFGPGTRLTVL.

The rearrangement joins TRBV19 to TRBJ1-5, with no clear D. Germline V gene lookup returns CDR1 LNHDA and CDR2 SQIVND (reference sequence). CDR3 size: 18 residues. Trimming shortened V by 0 bases and J by 7 bases, and 22 bases separated the two germline ends. The DNA of the CDR3 is TGTGCCAGTAGTATAGATCACGGGTCCAGTTTGTTTCTCCAGCCCCAGCATTTT. Translating gives CASSIDHGSSLFLQPQHF.

This clone was picked up a small number of times. The chain combines TRBV2 with TRBJ1-5, with a possible D match to TRBD1 (6 bases). Trimming removed 6 bases at V and 1 base at J, with 16 bases between. Per germline, CDR1 SNHLY and CDR2 FYNNEI. The CDR3 sequence is 16 residues long. The CDR3, as DNA: TGTGCCAGCAGACCCCGGGGCCAGGGGAGCAATCAGCCCCAGCATTTT. Its translation is CASRPRGQGSNQPQHF. Full variable domain (outside the CDR3, taken from reference TRBV2 and TRBJ1-5): EPEVTQTPSHQVTQMGQEVILRCVPISNHLYFYWYRQILGQKVEFLVSFYNNEISEKSEIFDDQFSVERPDGSNFTLKIRSTKLEDSAMYFCASRPRGQGSNQPQHFGDGTRLSIL.

The V call is TRBV27, the J call TRBJ2-3; D gene unclear. Trimming took 3 bases from V and 5 from J, leaving 9 bases between them. The CDR3 consists of 13 residues. The germline gives CDR1 MNHEY, CDR2 SMNVEV (reference sequence). The CDR3 reads CASSFRGLDTQYF. In DNA, the CDR3 is TGTGCCAGCAGTTTTCGCGGTTTAGATACGCAGTATTTT.

The V call is TRBV2, the J call TRBJ2-3, with D perhaps matching TRBD1 (8 bases). The length of the CDR3 is 14 residues. From germline, CDR1 is SNHLY and CDR2 FYNNEI. Trimming stripped 6 bases from V and 3 bases from J, with 13 bases between. The CDR3: CASRQQGGTDTQYF. The CDR3 region has the DNA TGTGCCAGCAGGCAACAGGGGGGGACAGATACGCAGTATTTT.

This chain uses TRBV11-2 with TRBJ2-7; no reliable D call. Germline CDR1 SGHAT, CDR2 FQNNGV. The CDR3 consists of 14 residues. Trimming removed 1 base from V and 0 bases from J, with 7 bases in between. The CDR3 sequence is CASSLGPSSYEQYF. CDR3 nucleotide sequence: TGTGCCAGCAGCTTAGGTCCTAGCTCCTACGAGCAGTACTTC.

The gene calls are TRBV6-1 and TRBJ2-1; D gene ambiguous. This CDR3 has 14 residues. Germline CDR1 and CDR2: MNHNS and SASEGT. V was trimmed by 4 bases and J by 1 base, leaving 8 bases between them. The CDR3 sequence: CASSGSRSYNEQFF. In DNA, the CDR3 is TGTGCCAGCAGTGGTAGTAGGTCCTACAATGAGCAGTTCTTC.

The chain links TRBV5-1 to TRBJ2-5; possibly TRBD1 or TRBD2 for D (5 bases each). The CDR3 totals 15 residues. The germline gives CDR1 SGHRS, CDR2 YFSETQ. The V end lost 0 bases, the J end lost 3 bases, and 12 bases lay between the germline ends. The CDR3 DNA reads as TGCGCCAGCAGCTTGGGGGACGGACGAGAAGAGACCCAGTACTTC. As protein: CASSLGDGREETQYF.

The chain couples TRBV5-6 to TRBJ1-2, with 9 bases fitting TRBD1. Germline trimming cut 0 bases from V and 7 bases from J; bases unmatched to any gene: 4. The CDR3 loop spans 14 amino acids. Germline V gives CDR1 SGHDT, CDR2 YYEEEE. The DNA for the CDR3 is TGTGCCAGCAGCTTGGACAGGGGGCTTGGTGGCTACACCTTC. Protein sequence: CASSLDRGLGGYTF. Together with reference TRBV5-6 and TRBJ1-2, the CDR3 gives the full variable domain: DAGVTQSPTHLIKTRGQQVTLRCSPKSGHDTVSWYQQALGQGPQFIFQYYEEEERQRGNFPDRFSGHQFPNYSSELNVNALLLGDSALYLCASSLDRGLGGYTFGSGTRLTVV.

The chain couples TRBV4-1 to TRBJ2-3; no clear D. The V end was cut by 10 bases, the J end by 0 bases, with 5 bases between. Germline V gives CDR1 MGHRA, CDR2 YSYEKL. The CDR3 totals 11 residues. DNA of the CDR3: TGCGCCACGGCTAGCACAGATACGCAGTATTTT. It yields the protein CATASTDTQYF.

The chain joins TRBV7-9 to TRBJ1-1, with D possibly being TRBD1 (6 bases). Germline V lookup: CDR1 SEHNR, CDR2 FQNEAQ (reference sequence). There are 14 residues in the CDR3. The V end was cut by 2 bases, the J end by 2 bases, with 9 bases between. Here the CDR3 DNA reads TGTGCCAGCAGCTTACAGGGGTCTAACACTGAAGCTTTCTTT. Protein product: CASSLQGSNTEAFF.

This chain joins TRBV19 and TRBJ1-2; perhaps TRBD1 as D (6 bases). Germline CDR1 and CDR2: LNHDA and SQIVND (reference sequence). CDR3 length: 18 amino acids. With 3 bases removed from V and 5 bases from J, the gap between germline ends came to 25 bases. This CDR3 is CASSMGRASGQARYGYTF. CDR3 bases: TGTGCCAGTAGTATGGGAAGAGCCTCGGGACAAGCTAGATATGGCTACACCTTC.

This clone turned up a few times. The chain is built from TRBV7-6 and TRBJ2-7, with 7 bases matching TRBD2. This CDR3 region has 15 residues. J lost 7 bases, V lost 1 base, and 10 bases had no gene match. Germline-derived CDR1 and CDR2 are SGHVS and FNYEAQ. CDR3 coding DNA: TGTGCCAGCAGCTTAGAGCAGCGGGGAGAGGGGGAGCAGTACTTC. Encoded protein: CASSLEQRGEGEQYF.